This passage covers 19 T cell receptor beta chains from one sample sequenced in a study of lymphopenia after photon versus proton radiotherapy. Assay: immunoSEQ multiplex PCR; the TCRdb copy retains only in-frame clones and omits some. The sample has under 30,000 clones, about 87% seen once. Material: peripheral blood, obtained from a patient treated with photon-based radiotherapy. The receptors originated from a man between 45 and 60 years old with gastric cancer.

The chain joins TRBV27 to TRBJ1-2; TRBD1 matches 9 bases. This CDR3 has 14 amino acids. Germline CDR1 is MNHEY and CDR2 is SMNVEV (reference sequence). V lost 4 bases and J lost 8; bases outside the gene matches: 8. CDR3 residues: CASSSTGGVSGYTF. The CDR3 DNA sequence: TGTGCCAGCAGTTCAACAGGGGGCGTTTCGGGCTACACCTTC.

The V gene is TRBV11-2, the J gene TRBJ2-7; possible D gene TRBD2, 6 bases. CDR1 is SGHAT, CDR2 FQNNGV, per germline. The CDR3 has 15 amino acids. V lost 7 bases and J 2 bases, leaving 18 bases between the germline ends. CDR3 sequence (DNA): TGTGCCAGCAACAACCGGGACTTAACCCCCTACGAGCAGTACTTC. Its protein is CASNNRDLTPYEQYF. The full variable domain, rest sourced from reference TRBV11-2 and TRBJ2-7, is EAGVAQSPRYKIIEKRQSVAFWCNPISGHATLYWYQQILGQGPKLLIQFQNNGVVDDSQLPKDRFSAERLKGVDSTLKIQPAKLEDSAVYLCASNNRDLTPYEQYFGPGTRLTVT.

This CDR3 is CASSPGPGGDEQYV. The CDR3 DNA follows: TGTGCCAGCTCACCGGGGCCAGGGGGCGACGAGCAGTACGTC. This chain joins TRBV18 and TRBJ2-7; 8 nucleotides match TRBD1. The CDR3 sequence is 14 residues long. The germline V gene has CDR1 KGHSH and CDR2 LQKENI. V was pared by 3 bases and J by 5 bases, with 6 bases of the junction left unmatched.

V usage is TRBV7-3 and J usage is TRBJ1-1; tentatively, D is TRBD1 (5 bases). Trimming stripped 2 bases from V and 9 bases from J, with 13 bases between. Germline V gene sequence: CDR1 SGHTA, CDR2 FQGTGA. This CDR3 is 13 amino acids long. The CDR3 DNA sequence: TGTGCCAGCAGCTTATCCAGGGAAGGAAAAGCTTTCTTT. Its protein is CASSLSREGKAFF.

There are a few counts of this clone. The chain couples TRBV7-3 to TRBJ2-2; D is uncertain. The CDR3 extends over 12 amino acids. Deletions cut 8 bases from V and 0 bases from J, with 4 bases between. CDR1 is SGHTA, CDR2 FQGTGA, per germline. This chain's CDR3 is CASGANTGELFF. Written as DNA, the CDR3 is TGTGCCAGCGGGGCGAACACCGGGGAGCTGTTTTTT.

The chain links TRBV27 to TRBJ2-7; D may be TRBD1 (6 bases). The CDR3 extends over 15 amino acids. Germline-derived CDR1 and CDR2 are MNHEY and SMNVEV (reference sequence). V lost 4 bases, J lost 4 bases, and 17 bases lay in between. For the CDR3, the DNA is TGTGCCAGCAGTTGGACAGTAGCACAAATGTACGAGCAGTACTTC. It specifies CASSWTVAQMYEQYF.

The rearrangement joins TRBV5-8 to TRBJ1-4; 7 bases are a match to TRBD1. Germline CDR1 SGHTS, CDR2 YDEGEE. After removal of 1 base from V and 3 bases from J, the junction contained 9 bases not matched to a gene. The CDR3 runs 17 residues. The CDR3 bases are TGTGCCAGCAGCTTGAGGGGGCTCGCATCGGCTAATGAAAAACTGTTTTTT. Its protein is CASSLRGLASANEKLFF.

This chain joins TRBV5-1 and TRBJ2-3; D remains ambiguous. V lost 4 bases to trimming and J lost 0 bases, with 15 bases between them. CDR1 and CDR2 from the germline V gene are SGHRS and YFSETQ. The CDR3 has 16 amino acids. The CDR3 nucleotides read TGCGCCAGCAGCGTTATGATCGGCGGAAGCACAGATACGCAGTATTTT. This sequence encodes CASSVMIGGSTDTQYF.

The chain recombines TRBV30 with TRBJ1-1; TRBD1 is a possible D gene (6 bases). This CDR3 has 13 amino acids. Trimming removed 4 bases from V and 6 bases from J, with 15 bases in between. CDR1 is GTSNPN and CDR2 is SVGIG in the germline V gene (reference sequence). The CDR3 coding sequence is TGTGCCTGGATACGGGTACAGGGCTCTGAAGCTTTCTTT. It translates to CAWIRVQGSEAFF.

Only one count was recorded for this clone. V is TRBV9 and J is TRBJ2-1, with TRBD2 matching 11 bases. The CDR3 is 13 amino acids. V trimming: 5 bases; J trimming: 12 bases; junction bases outside the gene matches: 7. Germline CDR1 is SGDLS and CDR2 is YYNGEE. The CDR3 is CASSTGTSGGQFF. The CDR3 DNA reads as TGTGCCAGCAGTACCGGGACTAGCGGAGGGCAGTTCTTC.

CDR3 in amino acids: CASSATHATNEKLFF. CDR3 sequence (DNA): TGTGCCAGCAGTGCCACTCATGCAACTAATGAAAAACTGTTTTTT. This chain uses TRBV25-1 with TRBJ1-4, with D unresolved. The CDR3 totals 15 residues. Deletions cut 4 bases from V and 0 bases from J, with 9 bases between. Germline-derived CDR1 and CDR2 are MGHDK and SYGVNS.

The chain's CDR3 is CASSTGANTGELFF. CDR3 DNA: TGTGCCAGCAGCACGGGGGCGAACACCGGGGAGCTGTTTTTT. V and J are TRBV5-5 and TRBJ2-2, with D perhaps matching TRBD2 (6 bases). CDR1 SGHKS and CDR2 YYEKEE come from the germline V gene (reference sequence). The CDR3 is 14 amino acids. The V end lost 4 bases, the J end lost 0 bases, and 7 bases lay between the germline ends.

The chain uses TRBV5-1 and TRBJ2-7; D is uncertain. CDR3 size: 13 residues. Germline V gene data show CDR1 as SGHRS and CDR2 as YFSETQ. Between the trimmed V and J ends, which lost 0 bases and 3 bases, there was a span of 7 bases. The DNA for the CDR3 is TGCGCCAGCAGCTTGGGGACGGTCTACGAGCAGTACTTC. Residues: CASSLGTVYEQYF.

The V and J genes are TRBV6-5 and TRBJ1-1, with D uncertain. V lost 2 bases, J lost 1 base, and 5 bases lay in between. The V gene's germline CDR1 is MNHEY and CDR2 SVGAGI. The CDR3 covers 13 residues. The CDR3 region is CASSYKPNTEAFF. The CDR3 region has the DNA TGTGCCAGCAGTTACAAACCGAACACTGAAGCTTTCTTT.

The chain is built from TRBV10-3 and TRBJ2-3, with TRBD2 identical over 10 bases. The CDR3 length is 14 residues. Germline values: CDR1 ENHRY, CDR2 SYGVKD. V dropped 10 bases and J dropped 2; count of bases not matched to a gene: 6. The CDR3 here is CATRTSGTTDTQYF. The DNA for the CDR3 is TGTGCCACCAGGACTAGCGGTACCACAGATACGCAGTATTTT.

This clone was recorded a few times. The rearrangement joins TRBV25-1 to TRBJ1-6; no clear D gene. The V end lost 2 bases, the J end lost 14 bases, and 7 bases lay between the germline ends. The germline CDR1 and CDR2 sequences are MGHDK and SYGVNS. The CDR3 runs 11 residues. The CDR3: CASSELVSLHF. The DNA for the CDR3 is TGTGCCAGCAGTGAACTGGTGTCCCTCCACTTT.

The chain employs TRBV6-1 and TRBJ2-7; the match to TRBD1 covers 12 bases. V dropped 5 bases and J dropped 6; count of bases not matched to a gene: 5. Germline CDR1 reads MNHNS; CDR2 reads SASEGT. This CDR3 is built from 14 residues. The CDR3 region is CASSPGTGGREQYF. The CDR3 DNA sequence: TGTGCCAGCAGTCCAGGGACAGGGGGCCGCGAGCAGTACTTC.

DNA of the CDR3: TGTGCCAGCAGTTACACGGGGGGCTCTCGAGAGACCCAGTACTTC. Protein: CASSYTGGSRETQYF. The V gene is TRBV6-5, the J gene TRBJ2-5; perhaps TRBD2 as D (7 bases). Germline CDR1 is MNHEY and CDR2 is SVGAGI. The CDR3 has 15 residues. V lost 2 bases and J lost 4, with 14 bases in between.

Only one count was recorded for this clone. The V and J genes are TRBV6-5 and TRBJ1-1; D is ambiguous. Per the germline V gene, CDR1 is MNHEY and CDR2 is SVGAGI. This CDR3 is built from 14 residues. V dropped 0 bases and J dropped 5 bases, with 10 bases sitting between them. Written as DNA, the CDR3 is TGTGCCAGCAGTTACTCGAATCTTGGTACTGAAGCTTTCTTT. Amino acids: CASSYSNLGTEAFF.